The present entry profiles one TCR beta chain with its context. This entry comes from a study of blood T cell repertoires in COVID-19. Study in general: T cells, B-cell-depleted T cells, or PBMCs supplied cDNA or gDNA.

Per the study methods: Cell counts per sample came from amplifying reference gene primers. Sequencing was performed with immunoSEQ multiplex PCR; in TCRdb, only in-frame clones are kept and a portion is missing. That table furnishes V, J and clone size, whereas the DNA furnished D and trimming. This sample carries roughly 150,000 clones, 82% of them seen once, and the ten largest clones take 4% to 5%. Sequenced: peripheral blood. This sequence was found in a woman aged 80 or over with acute or convalescent COVID-19.

CDR3 region: CASSQDSGRPQHF. Here the CDR3 DNA reads TGCGCCAGCAGCCAAGATTCTGGCCGGCCCCAGCATTTT. The chain links TRBV4-1 to TRBJ1-5; D gene unclear. CDR3 length: 13 residues. Trimming pared 0 bases from V and 9 bases from J, leaving 9 bases between. Germline loops: CDR1 MGHRA, CDR2 YSYEKL.